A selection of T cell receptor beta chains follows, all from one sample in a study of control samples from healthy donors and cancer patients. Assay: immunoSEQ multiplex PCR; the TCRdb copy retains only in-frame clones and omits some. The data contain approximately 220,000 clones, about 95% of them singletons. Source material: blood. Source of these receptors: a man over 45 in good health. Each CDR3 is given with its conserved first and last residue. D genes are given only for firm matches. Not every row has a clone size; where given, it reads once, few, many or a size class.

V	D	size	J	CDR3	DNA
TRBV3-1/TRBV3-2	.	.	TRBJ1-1	CASSQGWAGTEAFF	TGTGCCAGCAGCCAAGGATGGGCGGGCACTGAAGCTTTCTTT
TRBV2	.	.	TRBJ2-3	CATVGGESRDTQYF	TGTGCCACCGTAGGGGGGGAAAGCAGAGATACGCAGTATTTT
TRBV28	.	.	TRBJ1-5	CASTLQTSNQPQHF	TGTGCCAGCACCCTACAGACGAGCAATCAGCCCCAGCATTTT
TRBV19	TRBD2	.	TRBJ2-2	CATHPGTKNTGELFF	TGTGCCACGCACCCCGGGACTAAGAACACCGGGGAGCTGTTTTTT
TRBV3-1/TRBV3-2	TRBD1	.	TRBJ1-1	CASSHGQGITEAFF	TGTGCCAGCAGCCATGGACAGGGGATCACTGAAGCTTTCTTT
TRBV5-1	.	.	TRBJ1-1	CASSQDGVNTEAFF	TGCGCCAGCAGCCAGGACGGTGTTAACACTGAAGCTTTCTTT
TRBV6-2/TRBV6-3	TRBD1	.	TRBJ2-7	CASSSGTGSHEQYF	TGTGCCAGCAGTTCCGGGACAGGGTCCCACGAGCAGTACTTC
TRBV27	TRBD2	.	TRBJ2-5	CASSLRPLLAGGLETQYF	TGTGCCAGCAGTTTAAGACCCCTACTAGCGGGGGGGCTGGAGACCCAGTACTTC
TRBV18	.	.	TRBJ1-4	CASSPPGGEKLFF	TGTGCCAGCTCACCACCGGGAGGTGAAAAACTGTTTTTT
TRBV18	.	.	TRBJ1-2	CASSRASEGDYGYTF	TGTGCCAGCTCACGCGCCAGTGAAGGGGACTATGGCTACACCTTC
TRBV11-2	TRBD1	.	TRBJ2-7	CASSPSPGTGNRGEQYF	TGTGCCAGCAGCCCTAGTCCCGGGACAGGGAACAGGGGCGAGCAGTACTTC
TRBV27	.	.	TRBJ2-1	CASSYLQGEYNEQFF	TGTGCCAGCAGTTACTTACAGGGAGAATACAATGAGCAGTTCTTC
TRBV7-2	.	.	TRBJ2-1	CASSFNSYNEQFF	TGTGCCAGCAGCTTTAACAGCTACAATGAGCAGTTCTTC
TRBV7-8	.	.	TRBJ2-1	CASSPTGGVYYNEQFF	TGTGCCAGCAGCCCCACCGGCGGGGTCTACTACAATGAGCAGTTCTTC
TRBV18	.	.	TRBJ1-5	CASSPRGVGNQPQHF	TGTGCCAGCTCACCACGGGGAGTGGGCAATCAGCCCCAGCATTTT
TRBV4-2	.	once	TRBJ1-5	CASSQDQGLYSNQPQHF	TGTGCCAGCAGCCAAGATCAAGGATTATATAGCAATCAGCCCCAGCATTTT
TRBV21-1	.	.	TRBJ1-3	CASSKALCRTDSGNTIYF	TGTGCCAGCAGCAAAGCGCTGTGCAGGACGGACTCTGGAAACACCATATATTTT
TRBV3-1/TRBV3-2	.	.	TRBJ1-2	CASSQDAAQYYGYTF	TGTGCCAGCAGCCAAGACGCTGCGCAGTACTATGGCTACACCTTC
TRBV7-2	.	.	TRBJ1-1	CASSLAEGTEAFF	TGTGCCAGCAGCTTAGCCGAGGGAACTGAAGCTTTCTTT
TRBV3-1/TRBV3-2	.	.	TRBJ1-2	CASSQDPAGRYTF	TGTGCCAGTAGCCAAGATCCGGCGGGGCGCTACACCTTC
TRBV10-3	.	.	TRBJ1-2	CATAQGAEGYTF	TGTGCCACCGCCCAAGGGGCGGAGGGCTACACCTTC
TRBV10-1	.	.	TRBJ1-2	CASSEMANYGYTF	TGCGCCAGCAGTGAGATGGCTAACTATGGCTACACCTTC
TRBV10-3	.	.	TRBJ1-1	CAISAQEPLMNTEAFF	TGTGCCATCAGTGCCCAGGAGCCTCTTATGAACACTGAAGCTTTCTTT
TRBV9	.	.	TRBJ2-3	CASSVELYTDTQYF	TGTGCCAGCAGCGTAGAACTTTACACAGATACGCAGTATTTT
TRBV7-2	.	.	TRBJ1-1	CASSIIQGPNTEAFF	TGTGCCAGCAGCATTATCCAGGGACCGAACACTGAAGCTTTCTTT
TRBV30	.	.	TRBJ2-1	CAWTGTHYNEQFF	TGTGCCTGGACGGGGACCCACTACAATGAGCAGTTCTTC
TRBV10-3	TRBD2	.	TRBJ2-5	CAINEAGVGETQYF	TGTGCCATCAATGAGGCGGGGGTCGGAGAGACCCAGTACTTC
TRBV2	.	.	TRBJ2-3	CASSERGGSVTQYF	TGTGCCAGCAGTGAAAGGGGGGGTAGCGTTACGCAGTATTTT
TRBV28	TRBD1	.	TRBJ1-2	CASSSQGAYGYTF	TGTGCCAGCTCTTCCCAGGGGGCTTATGGCTACACCTTC